These T cell receptor beta chains were read from a single sample in a study of T cell responses to AZD1222 COVID-19 vaccine. TCRdb keeps only in-frame clones here, not all; method: immunoSEQ multiplex PCR. The repertoire holds about 110,000 clones, under 95% seen once, with 20% to 25% in the top ten. This specimen was peripheral blood, taken on day 0 of AZD1222 vaccination. The receptors originated from an adult in good health. CDR3s include the opening cysteine and the closing phenylalanine or tryptophan. A D gene is named only where the DNA matches it firmly. Clone size is given for some rows only: seen once, a few or many times, or a class if the clone is expanded.

v_call: TRBV7-7; d_call: TRBD1; clone_size: .; j_call: TRBJ2-1; cdr3_nt: TGTGCCAGCAGCTTTAACAGGGGGTCTGAGCAGTTCTTC; cdr3_aa: CASSFNRGSEQFF
v_call: TRBV6-2/TRBV6-3; d_call: .; clone_size: once; j_call: TRBJ2-5; cdr3_nt: TGTGCCAGCAGCCAAGGGAAGACCCAGTACTTC; cdr3_aa: CASSQGKTQYF
v_call: TRBV19; d_call: TRBD2; clone_size: .; j_call: TRBJ2-1; cdr3_nt: TGTGCCAGTAGGAAATCGGGACTAGACCTCTCCTACAATGAGCAGTTCTTC; cdr3_aa: CASRKSGLDLSYNEQFF
v_call: TRBV9; d_call: .; clone_size: .; j_call: TRBJ1-1; cdr3_nt: TGTGCCAGCAGCGTAGTTGGGGGCAGCACTGAAGCTTTCTTT; cdr3_aa: CASSVVGGSTEAFF
v_call: TRBV4-1; d_call: .; clone_size: .; j_call: TRBJ2-7; cdr3_nt: TGCGCCAGCAGCCAAGGGGTTCTTAACGAGCAGTACTTC; cdr3_aa: CASSQGVLNEQYF
v_call: TRBV7-8; d_call: TRBD1; clone_size: .; j_call: TRBJ1-4; cdr3_nt: TGTGCCAGCAGCTTGACTCCGGGACAGGGTTCTTCTGGTGAAAAACTGTTTTTT; cdr3_aa: CASSLTPGQGSSGEKLFF
v_call: TRBV5-1; d_call: .; clone_size: .; j_call: TRBJ1-1; cdr3_nt: TGCGCCAGCAGCCCGCAACAGGGTTCTCCTGAAGCTTTCTTT; cdr3_aa: CASSPQQGSPEAFF
v_call: TRBV10-3; d_call: TRBD1; clone_size: .; j_call: TRBJ2-3; cdr3_nt: TGTGCCATCAGTGGCACGAGACAGGGGATCGGCACAGATACGCAGTATTTT; cdr3_aa: CAISGTRQGIGTDTQYF
v_call: TRBV11-2; d_call: .; clone_size: .; j_call: TRBJ1-1; cdr3_nt: TGTGCCAGCAGCTTAAGGATTACTGAAGCTTTCTTT; cdr3_aa: CASSLRITEAFF
v_call: TRBV15; d_call: .; clone_size: .; j_call: TRBJ1-5; cdr3_nt: TGTGCCACCAGCAGAGATCGACGGTTGGGCAATCAGCCCCAGCATTTT; cdr3_aa: CATSRDRRLGNQPQHF
v_call: TRBV5-1; d_call: TRBD1; clone_size: .; j_call: TRBJ1-1; cdr3_nt: TGCGCCAGCAGCCGTAACAGGGGCGAAGGCACTGAAGCTTTCTTT; cdr3_aa: CASSRNRGEGTEAFF
v_call: TRBV7-2; d_call: .; clone_size: .; j_call: TRBJ1-3; cdr3_nt: TGTGCCAGCAGCTTAGCAATCGGAGGAAACACCATATATTTT; cdr3_aa: CASSLAIGGNTIYF
v_call: TRBV6-5; d_call: .; clone_size: .; j_call: TRBJ1-1; cdr3_nt: TGTGCCAGCAACTATCATAGGACAGAAGCTTTCTTT; cdr3_aa: CASNYHRTEAFF
v_call: TRBV3-1/TRBV3-2; d_call: .; clone_size: .; j_call: TRBJ1-6; cdr3_nt: TGTGCCAGCAGCCAAGGAGTGGGTGGTTCACCCCTCCACTTT; cdr3_aa: CASSQGVGGSPLHF
v_call: TRBV30; d_call: TRBD2; clone_size: .; j_call: TRBJ2-7; cdr3_nt: TGTGCCTGGAGCGGGGGGGGTCCACTCCAAAGCTCCTACGAGCAGTACTTC; cdr3_aa: CAWSGGGPLQSSYEQYF
v_call: TRBV2; d_call: .; clone_size: .; j_call: TRBJ1-1; cdr3_nt: TGTGCCGGATCACAGGGACTGAACACTGAAGCTTTCTTT; cdr3_aa: CAGSQGLNTEAFF
v_call: TRBV29-1; d_call: TRBD2; clone_size: .; j_call: TRBJ2-3; cdr3_nt: TGCAGCGCCACGGGACTAGCGCAGGCAGATACGCAGTATTTT; cdr3_aa: CSATGLAQADTQYF
v_call: TRBV6-5; d_call: .; clone_size: .; j_call: TRBJ1-1; cdr3_nt: TGTGCCAGCAGATCCACCAGGAGTTGGGACACTGAAGCTTTCTTT; cdr3_aa: CASRSTRSWDTEAFF
v_call: TRBV30; d_call: .; clone_size: .; j_call: TRBJ1-3; cdr3_nt: TGTGCCTGGAGTGAAGGACCTAACACCATATATTTT; cdr3_aa: CAWSEGPNTIYF
v_call: TRBV11-2; d_call: .; clone_size: .; j_call: TRBJ1-2; cdr3_nt: TGTGCCAGCAGGAAAATCAGGACAGAATCGCAGGTCTATTATGGCTACACCTTC; cdr3_aa: CASRKIRTESQVYYGYTF
v_call: TRBV7-7; d_call: .; clone_size: .; j_call: TRBJ1-1; cdr3_nt: TGTGCCAGCAGCTTAGAGAAGAACACTGAAGCTTTCTTT; cdr3_aa: CASSLEKNTEAFF
v_call: TRBV5-1; d_call: .; clone_size: .; j_call: TRBJ1-2; cdr3_nt: TGCGCCAGCAGCTTGGAGCAGGGAGCTAACTATGGCTACACCTTC; cdr3_aa: CASSLEQGANYGYTF
v_call: TRBV28; d_call: .; clone_size: .; j_call: TRBJ1-2; cdr3_nt: TGTGCCGCCGCGGCCTTAAGAGCTAACTATGGCTACACCTTC; cdr3_aa: CAAAALRANYGYTF
v_call: TRBV4-3; d_call: .; clone_size: many; j_call: TRBJ2-7; cdr3_nt: TGCGCCAGCAGCCGAGAAGGAATACACGGGCAGGGCAGCGAGCAGTACTTC; cdr3_aa: CASSREGIHGQGSEQYF
v_call: TRBV19; d_call: .; clone_size: once; j_call: TRBJ1-3; cdr3_nt: TGTGCCAGCACCCCACGGGGGGGGGTCCCTGGAAACACCATATATTTT; cdr3_aa: CASTPRGGVPGNTIYF
v_call: TRBV7-9; d_call: TRBD2; clone_size: few; j_call: TRBJ2-7; cdr3_nt: TGTGCCAGCAGCCCTAGCGGAAGCTCCTACGAGCAGTACTTC; cdr3_aa: CASSPSGSSYEQYF
v_call: TRBV5-1; d_call: TRBD2; clone_size: few; j_call: TRBJ2-7; cdr3_nt: TGCGCCAGCAGCCTGGGGAGGGGCCTCTACGAGCAGTACTTC; cdr3_aa: CASSLGRGLYEQYF
v_call: TRBV30; d_call: TRBD1; clone_size: few; j_call: TRBJ1-2; cdr3_nt: TGTGCCTGGAGTGCGTTGGGGGCAGGGGGCTATGGCTACACCTTC; cdr3_aa: CAWSALGAGGYGYTF
v_call: TRBV4-1; d_call: .; clone_size: .; j_call: TRBJ2-1; cdr3_nt: TGCGCCAGCAGCCATAACAGGGTCTCCTACAATGAGCAGTTCTTC; cdr3_aa: CASSHNRVSYNEQFF
v_call: TRBV5-1; d_call: .; clone_size: .; j_call: TRBJ1-1; cdr3_nt: TGCGCCAGCAGCCTGCACTCCGGGGGCACTGAAGCTTTCTTT; cdr3_aa: CASSLHSGGTEAFF
v_call: TRBV29-1; d_call: .; clone_size: few; j_call: TRBJ1-5; cdr3_nt: TGCAGCGTTTCAGAAGGCAATCAGCCCCAGCATTTT; cdr3_aa: CSVSEGNQPQHF
v_call: TRBV6-6; d_call: TRBD2; clone_size: once; j_call: TRBJ2-1; cdr3_nt: TGTGCCAGCATAAGCGGGGGGGCAGGAGGTGAGCAGTTCTTC; cdr3_aa: CASISGGAGGEQFF
v_call: TRBV11-2; d_call: .; clone_size: .; j_call: TRBJ2-7; cdr3_nt: TGTGCCAGCAGCTTAAAACGAGGCGGGGGCTACTCCTACGAGCAGTACTTC; cdr3_aa: CASSLKRGGGYSYEQYF
v_call: TRBV21-1; d_call: .; clone_size: .; j_call: TRBJ2-3; cdr3_nt: TGTGCCAGCAGCCCCTTAGCGGGGGGAAGCACAGATACGCAGTATTTT; cdr3_aa: CASSPLAGGSTDTQYF
v_call: TRBV25-1; d_call: .; clone_size: .; j_call: TRBJ1-5; cdr3_nt: TGTGCCAGCAGCTGGGGGAATGGGCAGCCCCAGCATTTT; cdr3_aa: CASSWGNGQPQHF
v_call: TRBV5-1; d_call: .; clone_size: .; j_call: TRBJ2-5; cdr3_nt: TGCGCCAGCAGCTTAGACAGCCCTAACCAAGAGACCCAGTACTTC; cdr3_aa: CASSLDSPNQETQYF
v_call: TRBV3-1/TRBV3-2; d_call: .; clone_size: .; j_call: TRBJ1-2; cdr3_nt: TGTGCCAGCAGCCAATTTGGGGTCGGGGGGATCTATGGCTACACCTTC; cdr3_aa: CASSQFGVGGIYGYTF
v_call: TRBV10-2; d_call: TRBD1; clone_size: .; j_call: TRBJ2-7; cdr3_nt: TGCGCCAGCAGTGAGCAGGGGGCCTTAAACGAGCAGTACTTC; cdr3_aa: CASSEQGALNEQYF
v_call: TRBV30; d_call: .; clone_size: few; j_call: TRBJ1-2; cdr3_nt: TGTGCCTGGAGTGCCCAGGGGTCCTATGGCTACACCTTC; cdr3_aa: CAWSAQGSYGYTF
v_call: TRBV5-6; d_call: TRBD1; clone_size: .; j_call: TRBJ2-5; cdr3_nt: TGTGCCAGCAGCGTAGGGGGCGCAGAGGAGACCCAGTACTTC; cdr3_aa: CASSVGGAEETQYF
v_call: TRBV5-4; d_call: .; clone_size: .; j_call: TRBJ2-7; cdr3_nt: TGTGCCAGCAGCTGGGGGCCTCCTAGCGGAGGGGGGCTCGAGCAGTACTTC; cdr3_aa: CASSWGPPSGGGLEQYF
v_call: TRBV11-2; d_call: .; clone_size: .; j_call: TRBJ1-1; cdr3_nt: TGTGCCAGCAGCTTAGATCGTAACAGGCCCACTGAAGCTTTCTTT; cdr3_aa: CASSLDRNRPTEAFF
v_call: TRBV14; d_call: .; clone_size: .; j_call: TRBJ2-5; cdr3_nt: TGTGCCAGCAGCCAAGATCGGGGGAACCAAGAGACCCAGTACTTC; cdr3_aa: CASSQDRGNQETQYF
v_call: TRBV5-6; d_call: TRBD1; clone_size: once; j_call: TRBJ1-1; cdr3_nt: TGTGCCAGCAGCCCCCTCCAGGGGGGTGGGACTGAAGCTTTCTTT; cdr3_aa: CASSPLQGGGTEAFF
v_call: TRBV27; d_call: .; clone_size: .; j_call: TRBJ1-4; cdr3_nt: TGTGCCAGCAGTTTATTCTTTCCCGAGTTTAATGAAAAACTGTTTTTT; cdr3_aa: CASSLFFPEFNEKLFF
v_call: TRBV7-2; d_call: .; clone_size: .; j_call: TRBJ1-5; cdr3_nt: TGTGCCAGCAGCTTAGAGGAGGGTATGGGCAATCAGCCCCAGCATTTT; cdr3_aa: CASSLEEGMGNQPQHF
v_call: TRBV4-2; d_call: .; clone_size: .; j_call: TRBJ1-1; cdr3_nt: TGTGCCAGCAGCCAAGACCCCCTAGACAGTTCAGCTTTCTTT; cdr3_aa: CASSQDPLDSSAFF
v_call: TRBV5-1; d_call: TRBD2; clone_size: .; j_call: TRBJ2-1; cdr3_nt: TGCGCCAGCAGCTTGGTCTCTAGCGGGGGCCCCGTCAATGAGCAGTTCTTC; cdr3_aa: CASSLVSSGGPVNEQFF
v_call: TRBV18; d_call: TRBD2; clone_size: .; j_call: TRBJ2-1; cdr3_nt: TGTGCCAGCTCACGAGAGACTAGCGGGGATAACAATGAGCAGTTCTTC; cdr3_aa: CASSRETSGDNNEQFF
v_call: TRBV6-5; d_call: .; clone_size: .; j_call: TRBJ1-5; cdr3_nt: TGTGCCAGCAGACTGACGGGGGGCAATCAGCCCCAGCATTTT; cdr3_aa: CASRLTGGNQPQHF
v_call: TRBV6-2/TRBV6-3; d_call: .; clone_size: .; j_call: TRBJ2-7; cdr3_nt: TGTGCCAGCAGCGAGGGGACCAGCTCCTACGAGCAGTACTTC; cdr3_aa: CASSEGTSSYEQYF